Included here is one T cell receptor beta chain sequence, with context. Ten or more counts support this clonotype. Its specific antigen is unknown. No base quality information exists; no much larger clone differs at one position. Sequencing used an Illumina HiSeq 2500. Quantitative 5'-RACE with molecular barcodes was the method used to prepare the TCR beta libraries. As for the original processing: Disease-linked TCR variants were identified with a new computational method built on a probabilistic model of VDJ rearrangement. TCRdb passed the public sequencing reads through fastp at Q25 and MiXCR, retaining productive beta sequences. Rows with a matching CDR3 protein are joined into one entry that keeps the most common DNA and genes. What appears here as the V and J calls and clone size reflects TCRdb's work, not the paper's. For this sample the table gives 250,000 or so distinct CDR3 sequences, of which 20% to 30% were detected only once. More than 0.6% of the sample goes to the ten largest clones.

The germline V gene (reference sequence) supplies CDR1 MNHEY and CDR2 SMNVEV. From cysteine to phenylalanine, the CDR3 is 12 amino acids long. Left in the record is the CDR3 DNA by itself, 36 bases read in frame from the first base. V is pared back by 6 bases and J by 1 base, with 6 bases lying between the germline termini. The data were taken from a study of CD8 T cells in ankylosing spondylitis (dated by TCRdb to the late 2010s). About the investigation overall: T cell receptor beta repertoires were profiled in healthy donors and ankylosing spondylitis patients so that disease-linked TCR variants could be found. The whole study cohort included 108 healthy donors and 25 ankylosing spondylitis patients. Samples of peripheral blood were taken, and for ankylosing spondylitis patients, synovial fluid was collected as well. The investigation overall reported the following: Blood from ankylosing spondylitis patients appeared to be characterized by a TCR beta motif composed of about eight highly homologous amino acid variants. The disease-linked clones had a CD8+ phenotype and were found at relatively low frequencies in peripheral blood. Some of the motif variants had been reported before in the synovial fluid and blood of reactive arthritis patients, a finding that suggests common disease-initiation mechanisms. According to the report, matched synovial fluid samples from ankylosing spondylitis patients were significantly enriched for the disease-linked clones.

This clonotype was obtained from a male donor with ankylosing spondylitis or in good health (not recorded which). Recombination linked TRBV27 to TRBJ2-5; the D gene identity is not certain. The sample consisted of blood, either unsorted or a sorted T cell fraction (not recorded which). The DNA is TGTGCCAGCAGGAATATCCAAGAGACCCAGTACTTC. Its protein reads: CASRNIQETQYF.